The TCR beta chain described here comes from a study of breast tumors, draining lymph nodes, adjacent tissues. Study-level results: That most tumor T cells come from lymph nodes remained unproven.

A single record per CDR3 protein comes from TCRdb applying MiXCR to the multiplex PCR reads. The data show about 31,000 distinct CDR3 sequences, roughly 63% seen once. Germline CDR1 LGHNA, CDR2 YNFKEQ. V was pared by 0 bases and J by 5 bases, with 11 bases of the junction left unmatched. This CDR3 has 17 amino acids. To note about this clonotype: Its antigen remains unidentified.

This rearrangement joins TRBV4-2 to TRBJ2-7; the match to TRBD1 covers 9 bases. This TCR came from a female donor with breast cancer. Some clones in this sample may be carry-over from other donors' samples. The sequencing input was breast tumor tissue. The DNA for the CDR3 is TGTGCCAGCAGCCAAGATCTCCAGGACAGGGGAATCGACGAGCAGTACTTC. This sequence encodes CASSQDLQDRGIDEQYF.